This T cell receptor beta chain was identified in a study of blood T cell repertoires in COVID-19. Overall study: Specimens from acute and convalescent COVID-19 originated in the United States, Italy and Spain. Sources were T cells, B-cell-depleted T cells, or PBMCs; the material itself was cDNA or gDNA.

J gave up 9 bases and V 2 bases, and 8 bases lay outside the gene matches. CDR1 and CDR2 (germline): MNHEY, SMNVEV (reference sequence). This CDR3 has 15 residues. Original processing methods: Quantification of nucleated cells was approximated via reference gene primer amplification. Assay: immunoSEQ multiplex PCR; the TCRdb copy retains only in-frame clones and omits some. V and J calls and clone size are those listed in that table; D and trimming were worked out from the DNA. The table records approximately 140,000 clones, 80% of them present only once. Sequencing was carried out using peripheral blood. This receptor was obtained from a man between 60 and 75 years old with active or convalescent COVID-19. The chain carries TRBV27 and TRBJ2-1; 9 bases fit TRBD2. This CDR3 reads CASSLSRGRASEQFF. CDR3 nucleotides: TGTGCCAGCAGTTTAAGTCGCGGGAGGGCTAGTGAGCAGTTCTTC.